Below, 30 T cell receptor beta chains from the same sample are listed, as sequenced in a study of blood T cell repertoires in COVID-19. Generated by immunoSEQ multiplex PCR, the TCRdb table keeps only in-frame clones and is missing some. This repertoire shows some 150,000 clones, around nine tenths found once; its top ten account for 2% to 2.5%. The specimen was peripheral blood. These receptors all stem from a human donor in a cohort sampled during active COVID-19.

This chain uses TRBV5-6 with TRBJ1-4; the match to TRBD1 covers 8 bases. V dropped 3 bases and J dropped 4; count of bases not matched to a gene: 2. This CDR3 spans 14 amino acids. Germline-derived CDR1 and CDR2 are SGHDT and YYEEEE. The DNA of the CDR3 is TGTGCCAGCAGCTGGACAGGGCTTAATGAAAAACTGTTTTTT. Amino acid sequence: CASSWTGLNEKLFF.

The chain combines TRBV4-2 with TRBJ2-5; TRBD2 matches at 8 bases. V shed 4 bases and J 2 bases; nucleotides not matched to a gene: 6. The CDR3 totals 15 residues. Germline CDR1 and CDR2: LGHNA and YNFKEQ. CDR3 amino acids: CASSLSGGTQETQYF. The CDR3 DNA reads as TGTGCCAGCAGCCTGAGCGGGGGAACTCAAGAGACCCAGTACTTC.

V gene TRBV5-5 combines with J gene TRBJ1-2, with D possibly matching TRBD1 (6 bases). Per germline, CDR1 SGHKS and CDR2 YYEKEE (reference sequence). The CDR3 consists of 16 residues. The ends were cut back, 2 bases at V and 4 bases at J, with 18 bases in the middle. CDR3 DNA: TGTGCCAGCAGCTTTTCGGCAGCAGGGGCTCTCTATGGCTACACCTTC. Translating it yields CASSFSAAGALYGYTF. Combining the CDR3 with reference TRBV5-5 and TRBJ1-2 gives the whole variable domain DAGVTQSPTHLIKTRGQQVTLRCSPISGHKSVSWYQQVLGQGPQFIFQYYEKEERGRGNFPDRFSARQFPNYSSELNVNALLLGDSALYLCASSFSAAGALYGYTFGSGTRLTVV.

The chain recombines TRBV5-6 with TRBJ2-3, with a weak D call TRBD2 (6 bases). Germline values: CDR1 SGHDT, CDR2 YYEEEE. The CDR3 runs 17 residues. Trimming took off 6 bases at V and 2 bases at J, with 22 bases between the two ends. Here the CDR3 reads CASNLWGTRGDTDTQYF. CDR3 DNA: TGTGCCAGCAACCTCTGGGGAACCCGCGGGGACACAGATACGCAGTATTTT.

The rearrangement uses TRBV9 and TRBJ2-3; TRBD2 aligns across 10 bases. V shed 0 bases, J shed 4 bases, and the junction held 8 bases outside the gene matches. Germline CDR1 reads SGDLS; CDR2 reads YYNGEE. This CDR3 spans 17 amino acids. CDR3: CASSVAASGSSSDTQYF. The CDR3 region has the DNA TGTGCCAGCAGCGTAGCGGCTAGCGGGAGTAGCTCAGATACGCAGTATTTT.

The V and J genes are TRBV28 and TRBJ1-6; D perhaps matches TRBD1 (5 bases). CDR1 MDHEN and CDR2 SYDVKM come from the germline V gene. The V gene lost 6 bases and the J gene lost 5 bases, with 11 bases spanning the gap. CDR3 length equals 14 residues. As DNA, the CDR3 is TGTGCCAGCAGAACCCCAGGGCATAATTCACCCCTCCACTTT. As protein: CASRTPGHNSPLHF.

CDR3 sequence (DNA): TGTGCCAGCAGTTACCCTCTAGCGGGGGCGTACAATGAGCAGTTCTTC. This translates into CASSYPLAGAYNEQFF. This chain connects TRBV6-2 or TRBV6-3 to TRBJ2-1, with 10 positions matching TRBD2. The junction had 5 bases not matched to a gene; V was cut back by 2 bases and J by 4 bases. Germline V gene lookup returns CDR1 MNHEY and CDR2 SVGEGT. The CDR3 consists of 16 residues.

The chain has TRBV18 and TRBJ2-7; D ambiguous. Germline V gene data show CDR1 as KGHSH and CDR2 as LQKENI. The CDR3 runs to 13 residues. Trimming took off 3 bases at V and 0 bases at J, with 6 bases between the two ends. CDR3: CASSPVSSYEQYF. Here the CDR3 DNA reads TGTGCCAGCTCACCGGTTAGCTCCTACGAGCAGTACTTC.

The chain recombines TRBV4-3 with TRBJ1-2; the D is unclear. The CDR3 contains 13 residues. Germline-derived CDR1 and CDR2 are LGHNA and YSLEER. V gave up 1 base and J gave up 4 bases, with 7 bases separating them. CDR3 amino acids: CASSQGGAYGYTF. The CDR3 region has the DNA TGCGCCAGCAGCCAAGGGGGAGCCTATGGCTACACCTTC.

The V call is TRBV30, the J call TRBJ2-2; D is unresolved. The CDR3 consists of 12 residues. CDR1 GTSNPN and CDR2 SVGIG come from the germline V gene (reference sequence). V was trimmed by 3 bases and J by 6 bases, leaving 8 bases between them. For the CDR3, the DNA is TGTGCCTGGAGGGCTGCATCCGGGGAGCTGTTTTTT. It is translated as CAWRAASGELFF.

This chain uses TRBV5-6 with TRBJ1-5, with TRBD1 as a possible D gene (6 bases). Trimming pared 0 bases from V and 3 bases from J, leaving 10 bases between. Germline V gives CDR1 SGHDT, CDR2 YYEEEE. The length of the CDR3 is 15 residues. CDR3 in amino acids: CASSLDRAYNQPQHF. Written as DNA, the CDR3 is TGTGCCAGCAGCTTGGACAGGGCTTACAATCAGCCCCAGCATTTT.

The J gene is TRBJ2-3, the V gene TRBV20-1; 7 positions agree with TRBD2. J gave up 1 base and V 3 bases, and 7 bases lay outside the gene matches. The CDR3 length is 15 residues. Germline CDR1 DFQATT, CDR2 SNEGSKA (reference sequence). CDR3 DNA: TGCAGTGCTAGTCGTGGGAGGGCCGGCACAGATACGCAGTATTTT. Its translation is CSASRGRAGTDTQYF.

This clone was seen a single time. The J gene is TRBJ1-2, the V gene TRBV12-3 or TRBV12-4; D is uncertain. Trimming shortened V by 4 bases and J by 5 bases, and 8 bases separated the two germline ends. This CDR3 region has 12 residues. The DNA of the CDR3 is TGTGCCAGCAGTTCGCAGGTTTATGGCTACACCTTC. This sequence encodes CASSSQVYGYTF.

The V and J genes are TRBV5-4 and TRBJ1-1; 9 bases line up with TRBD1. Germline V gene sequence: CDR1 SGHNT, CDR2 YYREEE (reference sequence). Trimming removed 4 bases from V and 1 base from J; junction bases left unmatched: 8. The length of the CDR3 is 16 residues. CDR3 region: CASSRRTGVGNTEAFF. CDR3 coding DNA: TGTGCCAGCAGCCGACGGACAGGGGTAGGGAACACTGAAGCTTTCTTT.

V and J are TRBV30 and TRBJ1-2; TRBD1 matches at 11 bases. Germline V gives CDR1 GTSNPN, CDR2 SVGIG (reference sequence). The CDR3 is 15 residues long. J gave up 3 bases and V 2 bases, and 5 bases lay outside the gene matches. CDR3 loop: CAWSSGTGGYYGYTF. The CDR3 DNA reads TGTGCCTGGAGTTCAGGGACAGGGGGATACTATGGCTACACCTTC.

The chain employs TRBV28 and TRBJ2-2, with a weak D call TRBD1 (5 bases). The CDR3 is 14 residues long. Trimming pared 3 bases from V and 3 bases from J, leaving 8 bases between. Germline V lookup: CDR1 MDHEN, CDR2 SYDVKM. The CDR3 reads CASSLPGYTGELFF. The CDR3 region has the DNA TGTGCCAGCAGTTTGCCAGGGTACACCGGGGAGCTGTTTTTT. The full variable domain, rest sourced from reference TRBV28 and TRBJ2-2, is DVKVTQSSRYLVKRTGEKVFLECVQDMDHENMFWYRQDPGLGLRLIYFSYDVKMKEKGDIPEGYSVSREKKERFSLILESASTNQTSMYLCASSLPGYTGELFFGEGSRLTVL.

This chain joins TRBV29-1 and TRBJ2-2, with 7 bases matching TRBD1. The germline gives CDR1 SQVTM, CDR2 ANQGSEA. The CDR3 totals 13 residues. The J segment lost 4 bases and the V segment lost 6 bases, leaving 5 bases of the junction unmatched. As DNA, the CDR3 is TGCAGCGTGGCTTCAGGGGGCACCGGGGAGCTGTTTTTT. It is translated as CSVASGGTGELFF.

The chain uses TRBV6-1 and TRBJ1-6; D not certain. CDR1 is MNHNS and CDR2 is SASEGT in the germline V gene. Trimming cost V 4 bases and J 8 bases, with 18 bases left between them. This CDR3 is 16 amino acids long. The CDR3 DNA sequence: TGTGCCAGCAGTGTAACCGAGCCCTCGTCTTATTCACCCCTCCACTTT. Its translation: CASSVTEPSSYSPLHF.

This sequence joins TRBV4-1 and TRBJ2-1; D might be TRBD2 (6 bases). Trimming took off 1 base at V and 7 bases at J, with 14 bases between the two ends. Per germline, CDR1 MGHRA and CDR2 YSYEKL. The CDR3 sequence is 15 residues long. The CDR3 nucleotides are TGCGCCAGCAGCCAAGTTAGGAGGGGCGGGAATGAGCAGTTCTTC. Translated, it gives CASSQVRRGGNEQFF.

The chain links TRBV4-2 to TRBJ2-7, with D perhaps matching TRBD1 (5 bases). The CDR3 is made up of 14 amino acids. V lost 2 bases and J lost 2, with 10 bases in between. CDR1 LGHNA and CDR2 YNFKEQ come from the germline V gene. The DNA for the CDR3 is TGTGCCAGCAGCCAACTTGACAGTACCTACGAGCAGTACTTC. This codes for CASSQLDSTYEQYF.

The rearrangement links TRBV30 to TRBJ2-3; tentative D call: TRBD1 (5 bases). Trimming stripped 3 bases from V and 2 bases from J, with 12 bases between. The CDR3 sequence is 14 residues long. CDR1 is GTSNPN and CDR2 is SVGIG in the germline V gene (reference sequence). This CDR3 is CAWREPGNTDTQYF. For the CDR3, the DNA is TGTGCCTGGAGGGAACCAGGGAACACAGATACGCAGTATTTT.

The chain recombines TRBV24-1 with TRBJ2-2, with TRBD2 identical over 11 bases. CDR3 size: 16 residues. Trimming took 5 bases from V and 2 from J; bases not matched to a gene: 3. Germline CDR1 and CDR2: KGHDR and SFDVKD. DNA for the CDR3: TGTGCCACCAGTGGGGGGACTAGCGGTAACACCGGGGAGCTGTTTTTT. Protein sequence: CATSGGTSGNTGELFF.

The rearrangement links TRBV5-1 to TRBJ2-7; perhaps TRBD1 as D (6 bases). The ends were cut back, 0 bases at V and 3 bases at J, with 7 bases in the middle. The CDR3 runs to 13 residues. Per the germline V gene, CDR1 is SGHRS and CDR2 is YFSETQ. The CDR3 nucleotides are TGCGCCAGCAGCTTGGACAGGGACTACGAGCAGTACTTC. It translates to CASSLDRDYEQYF.

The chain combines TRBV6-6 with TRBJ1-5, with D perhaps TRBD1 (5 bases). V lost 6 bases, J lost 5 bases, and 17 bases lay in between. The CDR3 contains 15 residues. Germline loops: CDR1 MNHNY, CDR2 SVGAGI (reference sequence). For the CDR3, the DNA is TGTGCCAGCAGAGAAGGGGCCGGTCCTTATCAGCCCCAGCATTTT. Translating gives CASREGAGPYQPQHF.

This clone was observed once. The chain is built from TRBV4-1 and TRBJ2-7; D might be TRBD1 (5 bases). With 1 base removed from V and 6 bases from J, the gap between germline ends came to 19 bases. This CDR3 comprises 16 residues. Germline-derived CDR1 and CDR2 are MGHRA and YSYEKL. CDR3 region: CASSQASGSSPLEQYF. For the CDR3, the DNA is TGCGCCAGCAGCCAAGCTTCAGGGTCTTCCCCCCTCGAGCAGTACTTC.

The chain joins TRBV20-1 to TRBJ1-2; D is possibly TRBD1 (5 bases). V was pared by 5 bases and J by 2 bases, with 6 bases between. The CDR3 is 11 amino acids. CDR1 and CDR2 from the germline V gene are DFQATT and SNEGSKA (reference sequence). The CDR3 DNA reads TGCAGTGCTGGGGGGAACTATGGCTACACCTTC. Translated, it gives CSAGGNYGYTF.

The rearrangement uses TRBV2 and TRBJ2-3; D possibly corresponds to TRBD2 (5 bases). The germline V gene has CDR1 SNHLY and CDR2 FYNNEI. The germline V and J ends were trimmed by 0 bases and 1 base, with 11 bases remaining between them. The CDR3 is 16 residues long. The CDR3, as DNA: TGTGCCAGCAGTGAAGCGCTCGGGATTGGCACAGATACGCAGTATTTT. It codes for CASSEALGIGTDTQYF. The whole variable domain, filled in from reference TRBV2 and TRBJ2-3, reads EPEVTQTPSHQVTQMGQEVILRCVPISNHLYFYWYRQILGQKVEFLVSFYNNEISEKSEIFDDQFSVERPDGSNFTLKIRSTKLEDSAMYFCASSEALGIGTDTQYFGPGTRLTVL.

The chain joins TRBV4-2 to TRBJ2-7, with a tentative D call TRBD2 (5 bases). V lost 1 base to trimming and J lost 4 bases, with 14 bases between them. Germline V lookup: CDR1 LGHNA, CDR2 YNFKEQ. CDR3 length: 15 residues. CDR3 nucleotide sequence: TGTGCCAGCAGCCAAGGCGGGTCTAGTGCTTACGAGCAGTACTTC. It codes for CASSQGGSSAYEQYF.

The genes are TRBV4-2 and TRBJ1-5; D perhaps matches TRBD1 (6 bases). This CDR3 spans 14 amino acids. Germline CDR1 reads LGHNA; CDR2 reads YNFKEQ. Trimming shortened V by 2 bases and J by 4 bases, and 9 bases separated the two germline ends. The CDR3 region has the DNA TGTGCCAGCAGCCAACGAACAGGGAATCAGCCCCAGCATTTT. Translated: CASSQRTGNQPQHF.

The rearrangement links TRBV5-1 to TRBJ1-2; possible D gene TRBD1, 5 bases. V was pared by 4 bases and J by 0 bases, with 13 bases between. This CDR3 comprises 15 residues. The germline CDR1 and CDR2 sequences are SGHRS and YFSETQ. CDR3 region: CASSPGGSTNYGYTF. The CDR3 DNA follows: TGCGCCAGCAGCCCCGGGGGGAGTACTAACTATGGCTACACCTTC.